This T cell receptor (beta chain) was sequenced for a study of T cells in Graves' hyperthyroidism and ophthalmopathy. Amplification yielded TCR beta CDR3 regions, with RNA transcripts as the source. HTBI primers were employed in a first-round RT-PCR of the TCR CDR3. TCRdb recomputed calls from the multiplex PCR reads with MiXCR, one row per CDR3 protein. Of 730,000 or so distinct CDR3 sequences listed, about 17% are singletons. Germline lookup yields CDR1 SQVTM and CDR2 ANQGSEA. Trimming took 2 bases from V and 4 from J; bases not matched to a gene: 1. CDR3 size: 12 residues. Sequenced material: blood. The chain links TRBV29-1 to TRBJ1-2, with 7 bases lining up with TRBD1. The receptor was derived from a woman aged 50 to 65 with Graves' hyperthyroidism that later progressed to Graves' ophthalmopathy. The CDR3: CSVEQGGYGYTF. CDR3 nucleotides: TGCAGCGTTGAACAGGGGGGCTATGGCTACACCTTC.